This TCR beta chain appears in the sequencing data of a study of vaccination and CD4 T cells after COVID-19. The overall study: Convalescent donors totaled six males and four females, including two who were Hispanic.

With the Oncomine TCR Beta short-read assay, DNA from cultured CD4+ T cells was sequenced. Each CDR3 protein is one row after TCRdb ran MiXCR on the PCR reads. The sample has some 13,000 distinct CDR3 sequences, 35% to 55% seen once. CDR1 and CDR2 (germline): MRHNA, SNTAGT. V lost 3 bases and J 1 base, leaving 6 bases between the germline ends. The CDR3 consists of 13 residues. The treatment is: 10-day PBMC culture with coronavirus spike peptide pools or control peptides (ViraFEST assay). Concerning this clonotype: Its antigen is undetermined.

This chain connects TRBV6-4 to TRBJ1-1; D uncertain. Sequencing used CD4+ T cells from blood, cultured in vitro, obtained before SARS-CoV-2 vaccination. This receptor was taken from a human donor who had recovered from COVID-19. CDR3 nucleotide sequence: TGTGCCAGCAGTGAATCGTGGAACACTGAAGCTTTCTTT. This codes for CASSESWNTEAFF.